The present TCR beta chain was sequenced within a study of T-cell memory formation after mild COVID-19. This CDR3 contains 13 residues. The trim removed 4 bases at V and 7 bases at J, leaving 4 bases unmatched. Using its own MiXCR run on the 5' RACE reads, TCRdb lists one record per CDR3 protein. The data show approximately 250,000 distinct CDR3 sequences, with 16% seen just once and approximately 20% held by the top ten. The sequence derives from a man between 18 and 29 years old who had mild COVID-19 (a few samples of this study predate the infection). Cell type and time point are not known. The V gene is TRBV12-3 or TRBV12-4, the J gene TRBJ1-2, with 9 bases that match TRBD1. Sequenced sample: PBMCs or a T cell subset sorted from them (not recorded which). The CDR3 loop reads CASSYTGGFGYTF. The CDR3 region has the DNA TGTGCCAGCAGTTATACAGGGGGCTTTGGCTACACCTTC.